Each of the 19 T cell receptor beta chains below was sequenced from the same sample in a study of beta chain features in type 1 diabetes (dated by TCRdb to 2017 to 2018). General findings and caveats noted by the study authors: In all four CD4+ subsets, TCRB CDR3 length was moderately but significantly shorter in type 1 diabetes patients.

What these receptors recognize is not known. The library was generated by the immunoSEQ multiplex PCR assay. The High Capacity cDNA Reverse Transcription Kit was used to reverse transcribe all of the isolated RNA, meaning that expressed TCRB transcripts were what got sequenced. In its TCRdb copy, this immuneACCESS table keeps in-frame sequences only and misses some clones. Where compared with another copy, unresolved V genes explain less than half of these, and the others have no known cause. This sample gives hundreds of thousands of clones in total; roughly an eighth of them show up just once. The ten largest clones capture nearly 0.04% of the sample. The sample taken for sequencing was naive CD4+ T cells from blood. The cell subset or site label on this specimen signifies: true naive CD4+ T cells. These receptors came from a man younger than 35 with type 1 diabetes.

CDR3 in amino acids: CSAEGNYNEQFF. In DNA, the CDR3 is TGCAGCGCCGAGGGCAACTACAATGAGCAGTTCTTC. The chain has TRBV29-1 and TRBJ2-1; TRBD2 is a possible D gene (5 bases). This CDR3 region has 12 residues. Deletions cut 7 bases from V and 3 bases from J, with 10 bases between. Germline V CDR1 and CDR2: SQVTM, ANQGSEA.

V gene TRBV6-6 combines with J gene TRBJ2-2; D is ambiguous. CDR3 length: 13 residues. Germline-derived CDR1 and CDR2 are MNHNY and SVGAGI (reference sequence). The ends were cut back, 1 base at V and 6 bases at J, with 6 bases in the middle. CDR3 coding DNA: TGTGCCAGCAGTTACTACGTGGCCGGGGAGCTGTTTTTT. Translating it yields CASSYYVAGELFF.

The rearrangement links TRBV5-1 to TRBJ2-5; 7 nucleotides agree with TRBD1. Unmatched junction bases numbered 2, after V lost 0 bases and J lost 3 bases. This CDR3 comprises 14 residues. Germline CDR1 reads SGHRS; CDR2 reads YFSETQ. The CDR3 nucleotides read TGCGCCAGCAGCTTGGGGGACAGAGAAGAGACCCAGTACTTC. It is translated as CASSLGDREETQYF.

This clone has a handful of counts. CDR3 nucleotides: TGTGCCTGGAGTGCTTTAGCAGCATACAATGAGCAGTTCTTC. Protein: CAWSALAAYNEQFF. V and J are TRBV30 and TRBJ2-1; D unclear. V was cut by 1 base and J by 4 bases, with 11 bases left in between. The CDR3 runs 14 residues. The germline CDR1 and CDR2 sequences are GTSNPN and SVGIG (reference sequence). Full variable domain (rest looked up from reference TRBV30 and TRBJ2-1): SQTIHQWPATLVQPVGSPLSLECTVEGTSNPNLYWYRQAAGRGLQLLFYSVGIGQISSEVPQNLSASRPQDRQFILSSKKLLLSDSGFYLCAWSALAAYNEQFFGPGTRLTVL.

This clone was seen more than once but under ten times. V gene TRBV11-2 combines with J gene TRBJ2-1; D assignment may be TRBD1 or TRBD2 (5 bases each). Trimming stripped 3 bases from V and 0 bases from J, with 12 bases between. Looked up from germline, CDR1 is SGHAT and CDR2 is FQNNGV. CDR3 length: 16 residues. The CDR3 loop is CASSFRGGSSYNEQFF. The CDR3 nucleotides are TGTGCCAGCAGCTTCCGTGGGGGAAGCTCCTACAATGAGCAGTTCTTC.

This clone was recorded a few times. This sequence joins TRBV5-1 and TRBJ2-1; TRBD2 matches at 7 bases. This CDR3 has 16 amino acids. Germline-derived CDR1 and CDR2 are SGHRS and YFSETQ. The ends lost 5 bases at V and 8 bases at J; junction bases unmatched: 16. CDR3 protein: CASSYAVGGPGDEQFF. The CDR3 region has the DNA TGCGCCAGCAGTTATGCGGTGGGAGGGCCCGGGGATGAGCAGTTCTTC.

There are a few counts of this clone. V gene TRBV27 combines with J gene TRBJ2-5, with a weak D call TRBD1 (5 bases). The V and J ends lost 0 bases and 5 bases respectively, with 16 bases between them. This CDR3 contains 16 residues. Germline CDR1 is MNHEY and CDR2 is SMNVEV (reference sequence). CDR3 amino acids: CASSLSIGRVHETQYF. The CDR3 DNA follows: TGTGCCAGCAGTTTATCGATTGGCAGGGTCCATGAGACCCAGTACTTC.

The table lists this clone with a few counts. The same CDR3 is also encoded by other DNA sequences in this sample. The gene calls are TRBV15 and TRBJ2-1; D uncertain. The CDR3 has 12 amino acids. With 0 bases removed from V and 10 bases from J, the gap between germline ends came to 7 bases. CDR1 and CDR2 from the germline V gene are LNHNV and YYDKDF (reference sequence). The CDR3: CATSRDGREQFF. Written as DNA, the CDR3 is TGTGCCACCAGCAGAGATGGCCGGGAGCAGTTCTTC.

Only a few counts were recorded for this clone. The J gene is TRBJ2-2, the V gene TRBV29-1; 9 bases are shared with TRBD2. Germline V gene lookup returns CDR1 SQVTM and CDR2 ANQGSEA. Germline trimming cut 6 bases from V and 7 bases from J; bases unmatched to any gene: 15. There are 16 residues in the CDR3. CDR3 region: CSVPGTSLKGDGELFF. DNA of the CDR3: TGCAGCGTGCCTGGGACTAGCCTAAAAGGTGACGGGGAGCTGTTTTTT.

The rearrangement joins TRBV7-2 to TRBJ2-5; D uncertain. The CDR3 is 12 residues long. V was trimmed by 3 bases and J by 1 base, leaving 3 bases between them. CDR1 is SGHTA, CDR2 FQGNSA, per germline. The CDR3 loop reads CASSFPQETQYF. DNA for the CDR3: TGTGCCAGCAGCTTCCCCCAAGAGACCCAGTACTTC.

This clone was seen a few times. The chain employs TRBV5-1 and TRBJ2-5; TRBD2 matches 9 bases. Germline CDR1 and CDR2: SGHRS and YFSETQ. Trimming took 3 bases from V and 7 from J; bases not matched to a gene: 4. CDR3 length: 13 amino acids. The CDR3: CASSWTSVGTQYF. The CDR3 coding sequence is TGCGCCAGCAGCTGGACTAGCGTGGGGACCCAGTACTTC.

This clone was picked up a small number of times. The junction shows a germline mismatch at one end, possibly a read error. The genes are TRBV28 and TRBJ1-1; 9 positions match TRBD1. Germline CDR1 reads MDHEN; CDR2 reads SYDVKM. This CDR3 spans 17 amino acids. CDR3 sequence (DNA): TGTGCCAGCAGTTTATGGGGGACCGGGACAGGGAACGCTGAAGCTTTCTTT. The encoded protein is CASSLWGTGTGNAEAFF.

The genes are TRBV5-1 and TRBJ2-3, with D unclear. The CDR3 runs to 14 residues. Trimming took 0 bases from V and 6 from J, leaving 11 bases between them. The germline V gene has CDR1 SGHRS and CDR2 YFSETQ. CDR3 amino acids: CASSLAVLADTQYF. CDR3 coding DNA: TGCGCCAGCAGCTTGGCCGTGTTAGCCGATACGCAGTATTTT.

The table lists this clone with a few counts. The sample has other DNA sequences that encode this CDR3 too. V gene TRBV15 combines with J gene TRBJ2-7; D uncertain. Looked up from germline, CDR1 is LNHNV and CDR2 is YYDKDF (reference sequence). Trimming removed 0 bases at V and 1 base at J, with 4 bases between. CDR3 size: 13 residues. The CDR3 spells CATSRDSSYEQYF. The CDR3 DNA sequence: TGTGCCACCAGCAGAGATAGTTCCTACGAGCAGTACTTC.

This chain joins TRBV27 and TRBJ2-1; maybe TRBD2 (5 bases). Germline loops: CDR1 MNHEY, CDR2 SMNVEV (reference sequence). V was shortened by 6 bases and J by 5 bases, with 14 bases between the two germline ends. The CDR3 spans 14 residues. The CDR3 sequence: CASSRTGSHNEQFF. The CDR3, as DNA: TGTGCCAGCAGCCGGACTGGCTCGCACAATGAGCAGTTCTTC.

This clone has just a few counts. The V and J genes are TRBV6-6 and TRBJ1-2; D is unclear. Germline V gives CDR1 MNHNY, CDR2 SVGAGI (reference sequence). V was shortened by 6 bases and J by 4 bases, with 6 bases between the two germline ends. The CDR3 totals 11 residues. CDR3 nucleotides: TGTGCCAGCAGCTTACTCTATGGCTACACCTTC. Translated: CASSLLYGYTF.

The chain joins TRBV1 to TRBJ2-2; the DNA was not used to check the table's D call, TRBD2. TRBV1 is a recognized pseudogene. This CDR3 contains 16 residues. The CDR3 region is CTSSQDRSGHTGELFF. CDR3 sequence (DNA): TGCACCAGCAGCCAAGATAGAAGCGGACACACCGGGGAGCTGTTTTTT.

The chain is built from TRBV29-1 and TRBJ1-1; 8 nucleotides match TRBD1. The germline V gene has CDR1 SQVTM and CDR2 ANQGSEA. J gave up 5 bases and V 5 bases, and 7 bases lay outside the gene matches. The CDR3 has 13 amino acids. CDR3 sequence (DNA): TGCAGCGTTTATGGACAGGGAAAGACTGAAGCTTTCTTT. Protein product: CSVYGQGKTEAFF.

This clone was observed once. The V call is TRBV9, the J call TRBJ1-3; unclear D gene. This CDR3 spans 14 amino acids. CDR1 SGDLS and CDR2 YYNGEE come from the germline V gene. V lost 7 bases and J lost 4, with 15 bases in between. The CDR3 loop is CASGELSKGNTIYF. The CDR3 DNA reads TGTGCCAGCGGGGAACTCTCGAAGGGAAACACCATATATTTT.